This is a list of T cell receptor beta chains from one sample in a study of blood T cell repertoires in COVID-19. TCRdb's table, derived via immunoSEQ multiplex PCR, lists solely in-frame clones and lacks some. The sample includes 60,000 to 70,000 clones, 80% to 85% of them seen just once. The sample taken for sequencing was peripheral blood. Receptor source: an elderly man with acute or convalescent COVID-19. Each CDR3 is given with its conserved first and last residue. Each record gives: D gene, CDR3 length, V gene, J gene, clone size, CDR3 protein, CDR3 DNA. A D gene is named only where the DNA matches it firmly. Clone size is stated in some rows and not others, as once, few, many or a class when expanded.

d_gene: -; len: 14; v_gene: TRBV27; j_gene: TRBJ1-2; abundance: -; CDR3aa: CASSSGDTNYGYTF; CDR3nt: TGTGCCAGCAGTTCAGGGGACACAAACTATGGCTACACCTTC
d_gene: TRBD1; len: 15; v_gene: TRBV5-1; j_gene: TRBJ1-1; abundance: few; CDR3aa: CASSRGQSKSTEAFF; CDR3nt: TGCGCCAGCAGCCGGGGACAGAGTAAGAGCACTGAAGCTTTCTTT
d_gene: -; len: 14; v_gene: TRBV28; j_gene: TRBJ1-5; abundance: -; CDR3aa: CASSLGRGNQPQHF; CDR3nt: TGTGCCAGCAGTTTGGGCAGGGGAAATCAGCCCCAGCATTTT
d_gene: TRBD1; len: 15; v_gene: TRBV6-5; j_gene: TRBJ1-4; abundance: once; CDR3aa: CASSPRQGRGEKLFF; CDR3nt: TGTGCCAGCAGCCCGAGACAGGGGCGAGGAGAAAAACTGTTTTTT
d_gene: TRBD1; len: 14; v_gene: TRBV7-2; j_gene: TRBJ2-7; abundance: -; CDR3aa: CASSFRDSSYEQYF; CDR3nt: TGTGCCAGCAGCTTCCGGGACAGCTCCTACGAGCAGTACTTC
d_gene: TRBD2; len: 15; v_gene: TRBV11-2; j_gene: TRBJ2-7; abundance: once; CDR3aa: CASSLQTSATYEQYF; CDR3nt: TGTGCCAGCAGCCTCCAGACTAGCGCCACCTACGAGCAGTACTTC
d_gene: -; len: 13; v_gene: TRBV28; j_gene: TRBJ1-2; abundance: -; CDR3aa: CASSLLEPHGYTF; CDR3nt: TGTGCCAGCAGTTTATTGGAGCCCCATGGCTACACCTTC
d_gene: -; len: 12; v_gene: TRBV12-3/TRBV12-4; j_gene: TRBJ2-1; abundance: -; CDR3aa: CASQGSYNEQFF; CDR3nt: TGTGCGTCACAGGGTTCCTACAATGAGCAGTTCTTC
d_gene: -; len: 15; v_gene: TRBV7-8; j_gene: TRBJ2-2; abundance: -; CDR3aa: CASSFRPDSTGELFF; CDR3nt: TGTGCCAGCAGCTTCCGACCCGACAGTACCGGGGAGCTGTTTTTT
d_gene: -; len: 15; v_gene: TRBV5-6; j_gene: TRBJ2-7; abundance: few; CDR3aa: CASTTQRRDSYEQYF; CDR3nt: TGTGCCAGCACTACTCAAAGGAGGGACTCTTACGAGCAGTACTTC
d_gene: -; len: 16; v_gene: TRBV27; j_gene: TRBJ2-7; abundance: once; CDR3aa: CASSFDRRTVSYEQYF; CDR3nt: TGTGCCAGCAGTTTCGATCGGCGGACAGTCTCCTACGAGCAGTACTTC
d_gene: -; len: 15; v_gene: TRBV7-6; j_gene: TRBJ2-1; abundance: once; CDR3aa: CASSLKVTIRDEQFF; CDR3nt: TGTGCCAGCAGCTTAAAAGTGACTATAAGGGATGAGCAGTTCTTC
d_gene: -; len: 13; v_gene: TRBV7-2; j_gene: TRBJ1-5; abundance: -; CDR3aa: CASSPSSNQPQHF; CDR3nt: TGTGCCAGCAGCCCCTCTAGCAATCAGCCCCAGCATTTT
d_gene: TRBD1; len: 15; v_gene: TRBV2; j_gene: TRBJ2-2; abundance: few; CDR3aa: CASRRGQANTGELFF; CDR3nt: TGTGCCAGCAGGAGGGGACAGGCGAACACCGGGGAGCTGTTTTTT
d_gene: -; len: 12; v_gene: TRBV7-9; j_gene: TRBJ1-2; abundance: -; CDR3aa: CASSTGLGGYTF; CDR3nt: TGTGCCAGCAGTACAGGGCTGGGTGGCTACACCTTC
d_gene: -; len: 14; v_gene: TRBV6-5; j_gene: TRBJ1-2; abundance: -; CDR3aa: CASRPFGAAGGYTF; CDR3nt: TGTGCCAGCAGGCCCTTTGGAGCAGCTGGTGGCTACACCTTC
d_gene: -; len: 14; v_gene: TRBV7-8; j_gene: TRBJ1-5; abundance: -; CDR3aa: CASSFAGDNQPQHF; CDR3nt: TGTGCCAGCAGCTTCGCAGGGGATAATCAGCCCCAGCATTTT
d_gene: -; len: 11; v_gene: TRBV20-1; j_gene: TRBJ1-2; abundance: -; CDR3aa: CSGTENYGYTF; CDR3nt: TGCAGTGGCACAGAGAACTATGGCTACACCTTC
d_gene: TRBD1; len: 17; v_gene: TRBV5-1; j_gene: TRBJ2-5; abundance: -; CDR3aa: CASSPGTGGRPQETQYF; CDR3nt: TGCGCCAGCAGCCCCGGGACAGGGGGCCGACCCCAAGAGACCCAGTACTTC
d_gene: TRBD2; len: 17; v_gene: TRBV4-3; j_gene: TRBJ2-1; abundance: -; CDR3aa: CASSQGAGGSSYNEQFF; CDR3nt: TGCGCCAGCAGCCAAGGGGCGGGGGGGAGCTCCTACAATGAGCAGTTCTTC
d_gene: TRBD2; len: 14; v_gene: TRBV10-1; j_gene: TRBJ2-1; abundance: -; CDR3aa: CATELAGGGGEQFF; CDR3nt: TGCGCCACCGAGCTAGCGGGAGGTGGCGGTGAGCAGTTCTTC
d_gene: TRBD1; len: 14; v_gene: TRBV6-2/TRBV6-3; j_gene: TRBJ1-5; abundance: -; CDR3aa: CASSYEQGRQPQHF; CDR3nt: TGTGCCAGCAGTTATGAACAGGGGAGGCAGCCCCAGCATTTT
d_gene: -; len: 14; v_gene: TRBV4-1; j_gene: TRBJ1-5; abundance: few; CDR3aa: CASSQGPRNQPQHF; CDR3nt: TGCGCCAGCAGCCAAGGTCCGCGGAATCAGCCCCAGCATTTT
d_gene: -; len: 14; v_gene: TRBV27; j_gene: TRBJ1-2; abundance: -; CDR3aa: CASSSFETRYGYTF; CDR3nt: TGTGCCAGCAGTTCCTTCGAGACTCGGTATGGCTACACCTTC
d_gene: TRBD2; len: 16; v_gene: TRBV7-8; j_gene: TRBJ2-7; abundance: once; CDR3aa: CASSSGLAGGQNEQYF; CDR3nt: TGTGCCAGCAGTTCTGGACTAGCGGGAGGGCAAAACGAGCAGTACTTC
d_gene: -; len: 16; v_gene: TRBV7-2; j_gene: TRBJ1-2; abundance: -; CDR3aa: CASSIRGGRANYGYTF; CDR3nt: TGTGCCAGCAGCATTAGGGGGGGTAGGGCTAACTATGGCTACACCTTC
d_gene: TRBD2; len: 13; v_gene: TRBV2; j_gene: TRBJ2-7; abundance: -; CDR3aa: CASSGLAGSEEYF; CDR3nt: TGTGCCAGCAGTGGATTAGCGGGATCGGAGGAGTACTTC
d_gene: TRBD2; len: 16; v_gene: TRBV7-6; j_gene: TRBJ2-3; abundance: -; CDR3aa: CASSLTSGRATDTQYF; CDR3nt: TGTGCCAGCAGCTTGACTAGCGGGAGGGCCACAGATACGCAGTATTTT
d_gene: TRBD2; len: 14; v_gene: TRBV11-2; j_gene: TRBJ2-1; abundance: -; CDR3aa: CASSLLFSGREQFF; CDR3nt: TGTGCCAGCAGCTTATTATTTAGCGGGAGGGAGCAGTTCTTC
d_gene: -; len: 14; v_gene: TRBV7-2; j_gene: TRBJ2-1; abundance: -; CDR3aa: CASSLAGGYNEQFF; CDR3nt: TGTGCCAGCAGCCTAGCCGGGGGTTACAATGAGCAGTTCTTC
d_gene: -; len: 15; v_gene: TRBV19; j_gene: TRBJ1-2; abundance: -; CDR3aa: CASSTARQVHIGYTF; CDR3nt: TGTGCCAGTAGTACCGCCCGACAGGTTCACATTGGCTACACCTTC
d_gene: -; len: 13; v_gene: TRBV19; j_gene: TRBJ1-5; abundance: -; CDR3aa: CASSLGEVRPQHF; CDR3nt: TGTGCCAGTAGTCTCGGGGAGGTTAGGCCCCAGCATTTT
d_gene: -; len: 15; v_gene: TRBV6-6; j_gene: TRBJ1-6; abundance: once; CDR3aa: CASSYLGREGPPLHF; CDR3nt: TGTGCCAGCAGTTACTTGGGCAGGGAAGGACCACCCCTCCACTTT
d_gene: -; len: 13; v_gene: TRBV5-1; j_gene: TRBJ1-6; abundance: -; CDR3aa: CASRSSYNSPLHF; CDR3nt: TGCGCCAGCCGGAGCTCCTATAATTCACCCCTCCACTTT
d_gene: -; len: 15; v_gene: TRBV9; j_gene: TRBJ1-3; abundance: -; CDR3aa: CASSVASGAGNTIYF; CDR3nt: TGTGCCAGCAGCGTAGCCAGCGGGGCAGGAAACACCATATATTTT
d_gene: TRBD1; len: 15; v_gene: TRBV5-6; j_gene: TRBJ2-7; abundance: -; CDR3aa: CASSPRQGYSYEQYF; CDR3nt: TGTGCCAGCAGCCCCCGACAGGGTTACTCCTACGAGCAGTACTTC
d_gene: TRBD1; len: 14; v_gene: TRBV3-1/TRBV3-2; j_gene: TRBJ1-2; abundance: few; CDR3aa: CASSTQGADYGYTF; CDR3nt: TGTGCCAGCAGCACACAGGGGGCGGACTATGGCTACACCTTC
d_gene: TRBD1; len: 13; v_gene: TRBV5-1; j_gene: TRBJ1-1; abundance: -; CDR3aa: CASSWGQETEAFF; CDR3nt: TGCGCCAGCAGCTGGGGACAGGAGACTGAAGCTTTCTTT
d_gene: -; len: 15; v_gene: TRBV27; j_gene: TRBJ2-2; abundance: few; CDR3aa: CASTVGTVFFGELFF; CDR3nt: TGTGCCAGCACTGTGGGCACAGTCTTTTTCGGGGAGCTGTTTTTT
d_gene: TRBD1; len: 12; v_gene: TRBV3-1/TRBV3-2; j_gene: TRBJ2-7; abundance: -; CDR3aa: CASSLTGYEQYF; CDR3nt: TGTGCCAGCAGCCTGACAGGGTACGAGCAGTACTTC
d_gene: -; len: 13; v_gene: TRBV29-1; j_gene: TRBJ2-7; abundance: -; CDR3aa: CSVLFRGPYEQYF; CDR3nt: TGCAGCGTTCTTTTCCGAGGCCCCTACGAGCAGTACTTC
d_gene: -; len: 13; v_gene: TRBV7-8; j_gene: TRBJ2-7; abundance: -; CDR3aa: CASSFRIAREQYF; CDR3nt: TGTGCCAGCAGCTTTAGGATAGCGAGGGAGCAGTACTTC
d_gene: TRBD2; len: 14; v_gene: TRBV11-3; j_gene: TRBJ2-3; abundance: -; CDR3aa: CASSLGGGRDTQYF; CDR3nt: TGTGCCAGCAGCTTGGGCGGGGGGCGAGATACGCAGTATTTT
d_gene: -; len: 14; v_gene: TRBV15; j_gene: TRBJ2-5; abundance: few; CDR3aa: CASSSGGIQETQYF; CDR3nt: TGTGCCTCATCATCGGGGGGCATCCAAGAGACCCAGTACTTC
d_gene: -; len: 12; v_gene: TRBV2; j_gene: TRBJ2-3; abundance: -; CDR3aa: CASSKEGRAQYF; CDR3nt: TGTGCCAGCAGTAAAGAGGGGCGCGCGCAGTATTTT
d_gene: -; len: 14; v_gene: TRBV19; j_gene: TRBJ2-2; abundance: -; CDR3aa: CASSPGQMSGELFF; CDR3nt: TGTGCCAGTAGTCCCGGACAGATGAGCGGGGAGCTGTTTTTT
d_gene: TRBD2; len: 15; v_gene: TRBV20-1; j_gene: TRBJ2-1; abundance: -; CDR3aa: CSASPGTRLYNEQFF; CDR3nt: TGCAGTGCTAGTCCCGGGACTAGACTTTACAATGAGCAGTTCTTC
d_gene: TRBD1; len: 15; v_gene: TRBV18; j_gene: TRBJ2-5; abundance: -; CDR3aa: CASSPERGRQETQYF; CDR3nt: TGTGCCAGCTCACCAGAAAGGGGGCGGCAAGAGACCCAGTACTTC
d_gene: TRBD1; len: 16; v_gene: TRBV5-4; j_gene: TRBJ1-1; abundance: -; CDR3aa: CASSPTYGTGGAEAFF; CDR3nt: TGTGCCAGCTCGCCAACTTACGGGACAGGCGGTGCTGAAGCTTTCTTT
d_gene: TRBD1; len: 14; v_gene: TRBV15; j_gene: TRBJ2-5; abundance: -; CDR3aa: CATSKDRDQETQYF; CDR3nt: TGTGCCACCAGCAAAGACAGGGACCAAGAGACCCAGTACTTC
d_gene: -; len: 15; v_gene: TRBV18; j_gene: TRBJ1-5; abundance: -; CDR3aa: CASSPRRTEYQPQHF; CDR3nt: TGTGCCAGCTCACCACGGCGGACAGAATATCAGCCCCAGCATTTT
d_gene: TRBD1; len: 13; v_gene: TRBV3-1/TRBV3-2; j_gene: TRBJ1-4; abundance: few; CDR3aa: CASSPGTAEKLFF; CDR3nt: TGTGCCAGCAGCCCGGGGACAGCTGAAAAACTGTTTTTT